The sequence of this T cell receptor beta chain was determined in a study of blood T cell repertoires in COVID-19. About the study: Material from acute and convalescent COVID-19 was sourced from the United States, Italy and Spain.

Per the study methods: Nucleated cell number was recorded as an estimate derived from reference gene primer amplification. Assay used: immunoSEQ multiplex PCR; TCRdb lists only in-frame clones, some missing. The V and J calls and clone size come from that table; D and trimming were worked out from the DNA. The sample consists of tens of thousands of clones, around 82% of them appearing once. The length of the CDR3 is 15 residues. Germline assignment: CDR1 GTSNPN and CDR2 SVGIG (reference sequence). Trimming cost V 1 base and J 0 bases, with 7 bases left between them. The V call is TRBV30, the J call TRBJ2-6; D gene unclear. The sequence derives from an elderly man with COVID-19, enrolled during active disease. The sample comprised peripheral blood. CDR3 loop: CAWSDIGSGANVLTF. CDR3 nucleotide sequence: TGTGCCTGGAGTGATATCGGCTCTGGGGCCAACGTCCTGACTTTC.